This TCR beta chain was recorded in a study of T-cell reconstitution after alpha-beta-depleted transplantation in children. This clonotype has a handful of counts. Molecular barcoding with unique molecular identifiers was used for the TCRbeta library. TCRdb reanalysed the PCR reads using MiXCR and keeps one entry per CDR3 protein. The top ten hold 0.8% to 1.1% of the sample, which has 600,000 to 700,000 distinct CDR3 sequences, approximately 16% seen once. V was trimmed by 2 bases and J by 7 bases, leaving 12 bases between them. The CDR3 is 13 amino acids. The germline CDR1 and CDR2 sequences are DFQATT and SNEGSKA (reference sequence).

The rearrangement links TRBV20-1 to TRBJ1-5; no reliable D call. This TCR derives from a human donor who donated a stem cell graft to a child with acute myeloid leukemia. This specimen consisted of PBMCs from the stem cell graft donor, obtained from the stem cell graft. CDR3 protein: CSARRSRGQPQHF. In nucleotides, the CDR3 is TGCAGTGCTAGAAGGTCTCGGGGACAGCCCCAGCATTTT.